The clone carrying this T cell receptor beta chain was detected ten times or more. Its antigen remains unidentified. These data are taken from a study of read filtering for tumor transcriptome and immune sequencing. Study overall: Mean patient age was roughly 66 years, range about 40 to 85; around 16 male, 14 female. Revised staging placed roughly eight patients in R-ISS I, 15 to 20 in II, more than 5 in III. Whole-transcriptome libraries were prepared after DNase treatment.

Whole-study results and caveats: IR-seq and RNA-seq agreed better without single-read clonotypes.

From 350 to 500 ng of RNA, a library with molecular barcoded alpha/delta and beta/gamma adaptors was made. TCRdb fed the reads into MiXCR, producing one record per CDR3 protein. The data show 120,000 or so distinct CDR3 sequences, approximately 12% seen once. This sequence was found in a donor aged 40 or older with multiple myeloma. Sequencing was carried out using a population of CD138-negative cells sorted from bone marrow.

The CDR3 here is CASSSSRRTGGRGYGYTF. CDR3 DNA sequence: TGTGCCAGCAGCTCCTCAAGGCGGACAGGGGGCCGGGGCTATGGCTACACCTTC. The chain recombines TRBV11-2 with TRBJ1-2; 11 bases are a match to TRBD1. This CDR3 has 18 amino acids. V dropped 4 bases and J dropped 4; count of bases not matched to a gene: 14. CDR1 is SGHAT, CDR2 FQNNGV, per germline.